One and the same sample provided the 10 T cell receptor beta chains below, sequenced in a study of radiotherapy plus CTLA-4 blockade in lung cancer. Profiling relied on immunoSEQ multiplex PCR, and the TCRdb table lists in-frame clones only, not all of them. The sample lists about 40,000 clones, more than 70% occurring once. This sample comprised peripheral blood, obtained from a patient treated with radiotherapy plus ipilimumab. All receptors derive from a human donor with non-small cell lung cancer that progressed on radiotherapy plus ipilimumab.

The chain combines TRBV5-1 with TRBJ1-2; 9 positions agree with TRBD1. There are 16 residues in the CDR3. After removal of 1 base from V and 5 bases from J, the junction contained 9 bases not matched to a gene. Looked up from germline, CDR1 is SGHRS and CDR2 is YFSETQ. DNA for the CDR3: TGCGCCAGCAGCTTGCGTCCGAGGGACAGGGATTATGGCTACACCTTC. Its protein is CASSLRPRDRDYGYTF.

J is TRBJ1-2 and V is TRBV4-1; 9 bases fit TRBD1. The ends lost 2 bases at V and 5 bases at J; junction bases unmatched: 6. Germline V gene lookup returns CDR1 MGHRA and CDR2 YSYEKL. This CDR3 is 15 amino acids long. The CDR3 coding sequence is TGCGCCAGCAGCCAACAACAGGGGGCAAGATATGGCTACACCTTC. Translating gives CASSQQQGARYGYTF.

This clone was seen only a few times. V and J are TRBV6-4 and TRBJ1-2; D is unclear. The CDR3 contains 14 residues. Trimming took 3 bases from V and 8 from J, leaving 16 bases between them. The germline V gene encodes CDR1 MRHNA and CDR2 SNTAGT. The CDR3 DNA is TGTGCCAGCAGTGAAGGCAGGTTGAGTCGAGGCTACACCTTC. Its protein is CASSEGRLSRGYTF.

The chain combines TRBV5-1 with TRBJ2-5, with 14 bases lining up with TRBD2. CDR1 is SGHRS, CDR2 YFSETQ, per germline. This CDR3 comprises 17 residues. V was pared by 5 bases and J by 4 bases, with 10 bases of the junction left unmatched. The CDR3 DNA reads as TGCGCCAGCAGTTCGGTCCAGACTAGCGGGGGGGCAGAGACCCAGTACTTC. It is translated as CASSSVQTSGGAETQYF.

A word on this clone: Other nucleotide sequences in the sample specify the same CDR3. The chain couples TRBV18 to TRBJ1-1, with TRBD1 identical over 7 bases. This CDR3 comprises 13 residues. Looked up from germline, CDR1 is KGHSH and CDR2 is LQKENI. J was trimmed by 2 bases and V by 4 bases; bases with no gene match: 1. CDR3 nucleotide sequence: TGTGCCAGCTCACGACAGGGTAACACTGAAGCTTTCTTT. This sequence encodes CASSRQGNTEAFF. Combining the CDR3 with reference TRBV18 and TRBJ1-1 gives the whole variable domain NAGVMQNPRHLVRRRGQEARLRCSPMKGHSHVYWYRQLPEEGLKFMVYLQKENIIDESGMPKERFSAEFPKEGPSILRIQQVVRGDSAAYFCASSRQGNTEAFFGQGTRLTVV.

The gene calls are TRBV12-5 and TRBJ2-2, with 13 bases identical to TRBD2. This CDR3 contains 19 residues. Per germline, CDR1 LGHNT and CDR2 FRNRAP. The ends lost 0 bases at V and 3 bases at J; junction bases unmatched: 7. In DNA, the CDR3 is TGTGCTAGTGGTTTGGTATTGGGACTAGCGGGGAGCTACACCGGGGAGCTGTTTTTT. This translates into CASGLVLGLAGSYTGELFF.

This clone was counted a few times. This sequence joins TRBV4-1 and TRBJ2-7, with D possibly being TRBD1 (5 bases). CDR1 is MGHRA and CDR2 is YSYEKL in the germline V gene. Trimming stripped 0 bases from V and 3 bases from J, with 6 bases between. The CDR3 sequence is 13 residues long. The CDR3 protein is CASSQDRGYEQYF. For the CDR3, the DNA is TGCGCCAGCAGCCAAGATAGGGGCTACGAGCAGTACTTC.

The CDR3 here is CASSLGRGLYEQYF. The CDR3 coding sequence is TGTGCCAGCAGCTTGGGCAGGGGGCTTTACGAGCAGTACTTC. The V call is TRBV5-6, the J call TRBJ2-7, with 8 bases identical to TRBD1. Germline assignment: CDR1 SGHDT and CDR2 YYEEEE. Unmatched junction bases numbered 3, after V lost 0 bases and J lost 4 bases. The CDR3 consists of 14 residues.

The J gene is TRBJ2-7, the V gene TRBV19, with 7 bases that match TRBD2. Per the germline V gene, CDR1 is LNHDA and CDR2 is SQIVND (reference sequence). There are 16 residues in the CDR3. Unmatched junction bases numbered 17, after V lost 3 bases and J lost 9 bases. DNA of the CDR3: TGTGCCAGTAGTATCAGCGGGGACGGTGGATTACGAGGGCAGTACTTC. Translation: CASSISGDGGLRGQYF.

CDR3 sequence (DNA): TGTGCCAGCCGTATGAGGGGGGGGGATACGCAGTATTTT. Amino acids: CASRMRGGDTQYF. The V gene is TRBV27, the J gene TRBJ2-3; D possibly corresponds to TRBD2 (7 bases). Deletions cut 8 bases from V and 6 bases from J, with 15 bases between. Germline CDR1 MNHEY, CDR2 SMNVEV (reference sequence). The CDR3 loop spans 13 amino acids.